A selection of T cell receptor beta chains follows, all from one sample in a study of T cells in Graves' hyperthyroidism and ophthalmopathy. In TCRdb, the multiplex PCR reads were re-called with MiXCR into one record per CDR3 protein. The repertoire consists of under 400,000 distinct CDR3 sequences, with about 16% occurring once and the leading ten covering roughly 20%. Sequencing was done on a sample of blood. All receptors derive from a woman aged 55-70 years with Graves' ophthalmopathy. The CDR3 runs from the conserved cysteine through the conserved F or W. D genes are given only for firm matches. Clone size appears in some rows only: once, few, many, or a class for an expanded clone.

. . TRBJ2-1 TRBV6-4 CASSDEGVGGRRNNEQFF TGTGCCAGCAGTGACGAGGGGGTCGGCGGGAGACGAAACAATGAGCAGTTCTTC
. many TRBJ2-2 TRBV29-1 CSVAGIGTQNTGELFF TGCAGCGTTGCTGGGATCGGGACACAGAACACCGGGGAGCTGTTTTTT
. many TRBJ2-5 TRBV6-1 CASRIDWNQETQYF TGTGCCAGCAGGATAGACTGGAACCAAGAGACCCAGTACTTC
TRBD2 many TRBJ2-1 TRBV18 CASSGTSFNEQFF TGTGCCAGCTCGGGGACTAGTTTCAATGAGCAGTTCTTC
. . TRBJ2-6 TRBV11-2 CASEYSGANVLTF TGTGCCAGCGAATACTCTGGGGCCAACGTCCTGACTTTC
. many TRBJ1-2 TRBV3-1 CASSETTAAYGYTF TGTGCCAGCAGCGAAACGACAGCGGCCTATGGCTACACCTTC
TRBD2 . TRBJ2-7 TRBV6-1 CASSKTSGAPYEQYF TGTGCCAGCAGTAAGACTAGCGGAGCTCCCTACGAGCAGTACTTC
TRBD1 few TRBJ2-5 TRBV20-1 CRADNRGETQYF TGCAGGGCTGACAACAGGGGTGAGACCCAGTACTTC
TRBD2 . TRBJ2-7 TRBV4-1 CASSPRSGSSYEQYF TGCGCCAGCAGCCCCCGGAGCGGGAGTTCCTACGAGCAGTACTTC
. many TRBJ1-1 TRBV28 CASKDGVANTEAFF TGTGCCAGCAAGGACGGGGTGGCGAACACTGAAGCTTTCTTT
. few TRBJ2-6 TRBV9 CASSVEAGANVLTF TGTGCCAGCAGCGTAGAGGCTGGGGCCAACGTCCTGACTTTC
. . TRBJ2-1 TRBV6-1 CASSDTDSTYNEQFF TGTGCCAGCAGTGACACGGACTCCACCTACAATGAGCAGTTCTTC
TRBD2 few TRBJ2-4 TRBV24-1 CATSESGANKNIQYF TGTGCCACCAGTGAAAGCGGGGCCAACAAAAACATTCAGTACTTC
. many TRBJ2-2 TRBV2 CASRAPLGVTGELFF TGTGCCAGCAGGGCCCCCCTCGGGGTCACCGGGGAGCTGTTTTTT
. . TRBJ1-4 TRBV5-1 CASSLYSATNEKLFF TGCGCCAGCAGCTTGTACAGCGCAACTAATGAAAAACTGTTTTTT
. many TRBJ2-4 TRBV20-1 CSAWEGAKNIQYF TGCAGTGCTTGGGAAGGGGCCAAAAACATTCAGTACTTC
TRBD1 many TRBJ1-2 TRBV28 CASSFRTGVNYGYTF TGTGCCAGCAGTTTCCGGACAGGGGTTAACTATGGCTACACCTTC
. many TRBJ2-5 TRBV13 CASSLDKPVGLGETQYF TGTGCCAGCAGCTTAGACAAGCCGGTGGGGCTGGGAGAGACCCAGTACTTC
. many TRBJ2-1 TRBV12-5 CASGLVNEQFF TGTGCTAGTGGTTTGGTAAACGAGCAGTTCTTC
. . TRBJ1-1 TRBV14 CASSQLTPMNTEAFF TGTGCCAGCAGCCAATTGACACCGATGAACACTGAAGCTTTCTTT
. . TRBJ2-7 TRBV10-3 CAISEPGLSSYEQYF TGTGCCATCAGTGAGCCGGGACTTAGCTCCTACGAGCAGTACTTC
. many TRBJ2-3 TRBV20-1 CSASVTDTQYF TGCAGTGCTAGTGTCACAGATACGCAGTATTTT
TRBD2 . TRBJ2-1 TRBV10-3 CAISESGTSGRDEQFF TGTGCCATCAGTGAGTCGGGGACTAGCGGGAGGGATGAGCAGTTCTTC
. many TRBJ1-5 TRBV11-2 CASSLAPGVMGNQPQHF TGTGCCAGCAGCTTAGCTCCAGGGGTTATGGGCAATCAGCCCCAGCATTTT
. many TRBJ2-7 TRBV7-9 CASSSRALSSYEQYF TGTGCCAGCAGCTCCCGTGCTCTTAGCTCCTACGAGCAGTACTTC
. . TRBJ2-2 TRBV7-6 CASSSPTTGELFF TGTGCCAGCAGCTCCCCGACGACCGGGGAGCTGTTTTTT
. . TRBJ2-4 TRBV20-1 CSAREGQNIQYF TGCAGTGCTAGGGAAGGGCAAAACATTCAGTACTTC
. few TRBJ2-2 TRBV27 CASSIDRLGTGELFF TGTGCCAGCAGTATTGACAGGTTGGGGACCGGGGAGCTGTTTTTT
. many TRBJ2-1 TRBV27 CASSPEAMGSYNEQFF TGTGCCAGCAGCCCCGAAGCGATGGGGTCCTACAATGAGCAGTTCTTC
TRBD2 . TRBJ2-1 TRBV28 CASSLVQLAGGVNEQFF TGTGCCAGCAGTTTAGTGCAACTAGCGGGAGGGGTCAATGAGCAGTTCTTC
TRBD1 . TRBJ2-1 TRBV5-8 CASSSPPGQGVVNEQFF TGTGCCAGCAGCTCTCCTCCGGGACAGGGTGTTGTCAATGAGCAGTTCTTC
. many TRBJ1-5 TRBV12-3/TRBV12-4 CASSFQGSGGNQPQHF TGTGCCAGCAGTTTTCAGGGTAGTGGAGGCAATCAGCCCCAGCATTTT
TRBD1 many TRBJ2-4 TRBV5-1 CASSSNPDRAQAKNIQYF TGCGCCAGCAGCTCCAACCCTGACAGGGCTCAAGCCAAAAACATTCAGTACTTC
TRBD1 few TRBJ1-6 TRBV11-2 CASSLAPIGTGPYNSPLHF TGTGCCAGCAGCTTAGCCCCCATCGGGACAGGGCCTTATAATTCACCCCTCCACTTT
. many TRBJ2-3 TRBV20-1 CSAEPGLISTDTQYF TGCAGTGCCGAACCGGGACTGATTAGCACAGATACGCAGTATTTT
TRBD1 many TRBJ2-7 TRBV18 CASSPRAGTGYEQYF TGTGCCAGCTCACCAAGGGCCGGGACAGGCTACGAGCAGTACTTC
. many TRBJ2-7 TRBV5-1 CASSPRPADAYEQCF TGCGCCAGCAGCCCCCGACCGGCGGATGCCTACGAGCAGTGCTTC
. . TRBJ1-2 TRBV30 CAWSVDPANYGYTF TGTGCCTGGAGTGTTGATCCAGCTAACTATGGCTACACCTTC